This T cell receptor beta chain is drawn from a study of neurological immune-mediated disorders. A single run covered 15-18 subjects with over 170 million TCR-beta sequences. Each CDR3 protein is one row after TCRdb ran MiXCR on the 5' RACE reads. This table has 87,000 or so distinct CDR3 sequences, roughly 3.2% appearing once. Germline V CDR1 and CDR2: DFQATT, SNEGSKA (reference sequence). With 4 bases clipped from V and 8 bases from J, the junction kept 7 bases outside the gene matches. CDR3 length equals 13 residues. This clonotype was seen at least ten times. The receptor comes from a woman in her 50s with multiple sclerosis. The V and J genes are TRBV20-1 and TRBJ1-4, with 7 bases identical to TRBD1. Sequencing was performed on PBMCs. In DNA, the CDR3 is TGCAGTGCTACCGGGACAGTCTCCGAAAAACTGTTTTTT. This encodes CSATGTVSEKLFF.